This T cell receptor (beta chain) was documented in a study of blood T cell repertoires in COVID-19. Profiled with immunoSEQ multiplex PCR; TCRdb holds only in-frame clones, not every one. The sample has about 230,000 clones, around four fifths seen once; the top ten hold around 30%. The CDR3 totals 13 residues. Germline assignment: CDR1 SNHLY and CDR2 FYNNEI. Trimming removed 7 bases from V and 5 bases from J; junction bases left unmatched: 5. The sample comprised peripheral blood. The rearrangement joins TRBV2 to TRBJ2-7; 10 bases are shared with TRBD1. The clonotype comes from a man aged 35 to 55 with acute or convalescent COVID-19. CDR3 bases: TGTGCCAGCAACCGGGACAGGGGCCACGAGCAGTACTTC. The encoded protein is CASNRDRGHEQYF.